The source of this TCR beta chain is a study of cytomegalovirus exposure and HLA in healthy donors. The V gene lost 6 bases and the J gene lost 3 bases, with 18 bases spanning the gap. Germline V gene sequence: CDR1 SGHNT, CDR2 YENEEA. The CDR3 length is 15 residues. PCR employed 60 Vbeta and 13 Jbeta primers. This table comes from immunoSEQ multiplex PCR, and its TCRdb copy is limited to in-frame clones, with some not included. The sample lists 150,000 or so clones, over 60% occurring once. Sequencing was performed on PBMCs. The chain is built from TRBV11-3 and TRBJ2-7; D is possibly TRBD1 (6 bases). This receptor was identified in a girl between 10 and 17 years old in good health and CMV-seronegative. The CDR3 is CASRQQRTARYEQYF. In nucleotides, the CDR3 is TGTGCCAGCAGACAACAACGGACAGCCCGCTACGAGCAGTACTTC.